The text below deals with one TCR beta chain. Its antigen is unidentified. This sample was taken from a study of Ad26.COV2.S vaccination and SARS-CoV-2 variants. Study observations and caveats: Similar non-spike TCR breadth was observed in recipients of vaccine and of placebo.

Using immunoSEQ multiplex PCR, the repertoire was profiled, and TCRdb retains in-frame clones only, with some absent. The repertoire has some 320,000 clones, approximately 86% of them found once; the top ten carry 2% to 2.5%. Treatment meaning: some 20 received Ad26.COV2.S at low or high dose, single or two shots; several received placebo; per-sample allocation not given. Day 63 after the first injection of vaccine or placebo was the sampling time. The length of the CDR3 is 15 residues. With 2 bases clipped from V and 8 bases from J, the junction kept 7 bases outside the gene matches. The germline V gene has CDR1 MNHNS and CDR2 SASEGT.

This chain links TRBV6-1 with TRBJ2-1; 9 nucleotides align to TRBD2. This receptor was obtained from a person between 18 and 65 years old who received the Ad26.COV2.S COVID-19 vaccine or a placebo. The material sequenced was peripheral blood, taken in a trial of Ad26.COV2.S vaccine versus placebo. The CDR3 sequence is CASSEPRAGGDEQFF. The CDR3 DNA follows: TGTGCCAGCAGTGAACCCAGGGCGGGGGGGGATGAGCAGTTCTTC.